This TCR beta chain derives from a study of blood T cell repertoires in COVID-19. Repertoires were generated with immunoSEQ multiplex PCR, while TCRdb's copy carries only in-frame clones and drops some. The profile shows about 69,000 clones, 90% of them singletons. The receptor was derived from a man aged 45-65 years with acute or convalescent COVID-19. Sequenced input: peripheral blood.

The CDR3 here is CATSDYSFNQPQHF. CDR3 nucleotides: TGTGCCACCAGTGATTACAGTTTCAATCAGCCCCAGCATTTT. The V call is TRBV24-1, the J call TRBJ1-5; no clear D. V lost 2 bases and J 3 bases, leaving 7 bases between the germline ends. The CDR3 loop spans 14 amino acids. In germline, CDR1 is KGHDR, CDR2 SFDVKD.